The rows below give T cell receptor beta chains drawn from one sample of a study of T cell responses to AZD1222 COVID-19 vaccine. Assay used: immunoSEQ multiplex PCR; TCRdb lists only in-frame clones, some missing. The table records roughly 150,000 clones, less than 95% of them present only once. Sequencing used peripheral blood, obtained on day 0 of AZD1222 vaccination. The receptors come from an adult in good health. CDR3s include the opening cysteine and the closing phenylalanine or tryptophan. The order of the fields is CDR3 length, J gene, clone size, V gene, D gene, CDR3 protein, CDR3 DNA. The D gene is left open where the match is weak. The listing skips clone size in some rows; elsewhere it reads once, few, many or a size class.

cdr3_length: 16; j_call: TRBJ2-1; clone_size: NA; v_call: TRBV7-2; d_call: TRBD2; cdr3_aa: CASSWNPSGAYNEQFF; cdr3_nt: TGTGCCAGCAGTTGGAACCCTAGCGGGGCGTACAATGAGCAGTTCTTC
cdr3_length: 20; j_call: TRBJ2-1; clone_size: NA; v_call: TRBV27; d_call: NA; cdr3_aa: CASSQRGQTTSGSAYNEQFF; cdr3_nt: TGTGCCAGCAGTCAGCGAGGACAGACGACAAGCGGGTCTGCCTACAATGAGCAGTTCTTC
cdr3_length: 13; j_call: TRBJ2-5; clone_size: NA; v_call: TRBV10-3; d_call: NA; cdr3_aa: CAISAILQETQYF; cdr3_nt: TGTGCCATCAGTGCGATACTCCAAGAGACCCAGTACTTC
cdr3_length: 19; j_call: TRBJ1-1; clone_size: NA; v_call: TRBV6-2/TRBV6-3; d_call: TRBD1; cdr3_aa: CASSYSTTEYGRGHTEAFF; cdr3_nt: TGTGCCAGCAGTTACTCGACTACGGAATATGGCAGGGGGCATACTGAAGCTTTCTTT
cdr3_length: 13; j_call: TRBJ2-1; clone_size: NA; v_call: TRBV19; d_call: NA; cdr3_aa: CASSIVAFNEQFF; cdr3_nt: TGTGCCAGTAGTATAGTAGCCTTCAATGAGCAGTTCTTC
cdr3_length: 16; j_call: TRBJ1-5; clone_size: NA; v_call: TRBV30; d_call: TRBD1; cdr3_aa: CAWSASRDRTNQPQHF; cdr3_nt: TGTGCCTGGAGCGCAAGCAGGGACAGAACAAATCAGCCCCAGCATTTT
cdr3_length: 15; j_call: TRBJ1-6; clone_size: NA; v_call: TRBV2; d_call: NA; cdr3_aa: CASSSGDRHNSPLHF; cdr3_nt: TGTGCCAGCAGTTCAGGGGACCGACATAATTCACCCCTCCACTTT
cdr3_length: 14; j_call: TRBJ2-7; clone_size: NA; v_call: TRBV18; d_call: TRBD1; cdr3_aa: CASSPGQGNHEQYF; cdr3_nt: TGTGCCAGCTCACCCGGACAGGGAAACCACGAGCAGTACTTC
cdr3_length: 16; j_call: TRBJ2-3; clone_size: NA; v_call: TRBV10-3; d_call: TRBD1; cdr3_aa: CAIRTPGQGYTDTQYF; cdr3_nt: TGTGCCATCAGAACACCGGGACAGGGATACACAGATACGCAGTATTTT
cdr3_length: 18; j_call: TRBJ2-1; clone_size: NA; v_call: TRBV10-3; d_call: TRBD2; cdr3_aa: CAISESTFTGGPRNEQFF; cdr3_nt: TGTGCCATCAGTGAGTCGACTTTTACGGGAGGGCCCCGGAATGAGCAGTTCTTC
cdr3_length: 15; j_call: TRBJ1-1; clone_size: NA; v_call: TRBV5-5; d_call: TRBD1; cdr3_aa: CASSPPPGQDTEAFF; cdr3_nt: TGTGCCAGCAGCCCACCCCCGGGACAGGACACTGAAGCTTTCTTT
cdr3_length: 18; j_call: TRBJ2-3; clone_size: NA; v_call: TRBV3-1/TRBV3-2; d_call: TRBD2; cdr3_aa: CASSQAGLADSSTDTQYF; cdr3_nt: TGTGCCAGCAGCCAAGCAGGACTAGCGGATTCTAGCACAGATACGCAGTATTTT
cdr3_length: 16; j_call: TRBJ2-1; clone_size: NA; v_call: TRBV5-4; d_call: NA; cdr3_aa: CASSSGWSISYNEQFF; cdr3_nt: TGTGCCAGCAGCTCAGGTTGGTCAATCTCCTACAATGAGCAGTTCTTC
cdr3_length: 15; j_call: TRBJ2-4; clone_size: NA; v_call: TRBV29-1; d_call: TRBD1; cdr3_aa: CSVVQGARAKNIQYF; cdr3_nt: TGCAGCGTTGTTCAGGGGGCGAGGGCCAAAAACATTCAGTACTTC
cdr3_length: 15; j_call: TRBJ1-2; clone_size: NA; v_call: TRBV5-1; d_call: TRBD1; cdr3_aa: CASTGGPGHVYGYTF; cdr3_nt: TGCGCCAGCACAGGGGGCCCAGGGCATGTCTATGGCTACACCTTC
cdr3_length: 15; j_call: TRBJ1-1; clone_size: NA; v_call: TRBV14; d_call: NA; cdr3_aa: CASSQRHRYNTEAFF; cdr3_nt: TGTGCCAGCAGCCAACGACACAGATACAACACTGAAGCTTTCTTT
cdr3_length: 15; j_call: TRBJ2-2; clone_size: NA; v_call: TRBV9; d_call: TRBD2; cdr3_aa: CASSASGRFAGELFF; cdr3_nt: TGTGCCAGCAGCGCTAGCGGGAGGTTTGCCGGGGAGCTGTTTTTT
cdr3_length: 14; j_call: TRBJ1-6; clone_size: once; v_call: TRBV5-4; d_call: NA; cdr3_aa: CASGVKGGYSPLHF; cdr3_nt: TGTGCCAGCGGGGTGAAGGGAGGCTATTCACCCCTCCACTTT
cdr3_length: 15; j_call: TRBJ2-1; clone_size: once; v_call: TRBV6-4; d_call: TRBD2; cdr3_aa: CASSVAGVGYNEQFF; cdr3_nt: TGTGCCAGCAGTGTAGCGGGAGTCGGCTACAATGAGCAGTTCTTC
cdr3_length: 13; j_call: TRBJ1-1; clone_size: NA; v_call: TRBV19; d_call: NA; cdr3_aa: CASSRRLNTEAFF; cdr3_nt: TGTGCCAGTAGTCGGCGTTTGAACACTGAAGCTTTCTTT
cdr3_length: 15; j_call: TRBJ2-7; clone_size: NA; v_call: TRBV4-1; d_call: NA; cdr3_aa: CASSLREGSLYEQYF; cdr3_nt: TGCGCCAGCAGCCTTCGCGAAGGCAGCCTCTACGAGCAGTACTTC
cdr3_length: 15; j_call: TRBJ1-1; clone_size: NA; v_call: TRBV28; d_call: TRBD1; cdr3_aa: CASSPAGTGNTEAFF; cdr3_nt: TGTGCCAGCAGCCCGGCCGGGACAGGGAACACTGAAGCTTTCTTT
cdr3_length: 15; j_call: TRBJ1-2; clone_size: NA; v_call: TRBV19; d_call: TRBD1; cdr3_aa: CASSLGQGDHLGYTF; cdr3_nt: TGTGCCAGTAGTCTTGGACAGGGGGACCACTTGGGCTACACCTTC
cdr3_length: 13; j_call: TRBJ2-5; clone_size: NA; v_call: TRBV7-3; d_call: NA; cdr3_aa: CASSLGPDETQYF; cdr3_nt: TGTGCCAGCAGCTTAGGGCCGGACGAGACCCAGTACTTC
cdr3_length: 14; j_call: TRBJ2-7; clone_size: NA; v_call: TRBV5-1; d_call: NA; cdr3_aa: CASSEPGQNYEQYF; cdr3_nt: TGCGCCAGCAGCGAACCGGGCCAAAACTACGAGCAGTACTTC
cdr3_length: 17; j_call: TRBJ2-7; clone_size: NA; v_call: TRBV19; d_call: TRBD1; cdr3_aa: CASSISFAPGGRYEQYF; cdr3_nt: TGTGCCAGTAGTATCTCATTCGCCCCAGGGGGCAGGTACGAGCAGTACTTC
cdr3_length: 16; j_call: TRBJ2-6; clone_size: NA; v_call: TRBV10-3; d_call: NA; cdr3_aa: CAISESGTSGANVLTF; cdr3_nt: TGTGCCATCAGTGAGTCCGGCACCTCTGGGGCCAACGTCCTGACTTTC
cdr3_length: 14; j_call: TRBJ1-2; clone_size: NA; v_call: TRBV7-2; d_call: TRBD1; cdr3_aa: CASSLGGQGYGYTF; cdr3_nt: TGTGCCAGCAGCTTAGGGGGACAGGGATATGGCTACACCTTC
cdr3_length: 16; j_call: TRBJ2-2; clone_size: NA; v_call: TRBV5-8; d_call: TRBD2; cdr3_aa: CASSFSGRGNTGELFF; cdr3_nt: TGTGCCAGCAGCTTTAGCGGGAGGGGGAACACCGGGGAGCTGTTTTTT
cdr3_length: 14; j_call: TRBJ1-2; clone_size: NA; v_call: TRBV30; d_call: TRBD1; cdr3_aa: CAWSARTGDYGYTF; cdr3_nt: TGTGCCTGGAGCGCTAGGACAGGGGACTATGGCTACACCTTC
cdr3_length: 17; j_call: TRBJ1-1; clone_size: few; v_call: TRBV19; d_call: NA; cdr3_aa: CASSIGQPMRVNTEAFF; cdr3_nt: TGTGCCAGTAGTATAGGTCAGCCGATGCGGGTAAACACTGAAGCTTTCTTT
cdr3_length: 13; j_call: TRBJ1-2; clone_size: NA; v_call: TRBV11-2; d_call: NA; cdr3_aa: CASSLGGFNGYTF; cdr3_nt: TGTGCCAGCAGCCTAGGCGGGTTTAATGGCTACACCTTC
cdr3_length: 16; j_call: TRBJ1-5; clone_size: once; v_call: TRBV4-2; d_call: NA; cdr3_aa: CASSQARQWGNQPQHF; cdr3_nt: TGTGCCAGCAGCCAAGCCAGGCAATGGGGCAATCAGCCCCAGCATTTT
cdr3_length: 21; j_call: TRBJ1-4; clone_size: NA; v_call: TRBV7-3; d_call: TRBD1; cdr3_aa: CASSFPTGGARDYNSNEKLFF; cdr3_nt: TGTGCCAGCAGCTTCCCCACAGGGGGCGCCCGGGATTACAACTCTAATGAAAAACTGTTTTTT
cdr3_length: 14; j_call: TRBJ1-2; clone_size: once; v_call: TRBV6-5; d_call: TRBD1; cdr3_aa: CASSPIGGGNGYTF; cdr3_nt: TGTGCCAGCAGTCCTATAGGGGGCGGGAATGGCTACACCTTC
cdr3_length: 17; j_call: TRBJ2-1; clone_size: NA; v_call: TRBV9; d_call: NA; cdr3_aa: CASSAPPSSPYYNEQFF; cdr3_nt: TGTGCCAGCAGCGCCCCCCCATCTAGCCCTTACTACAATGAGCAGTTCTTC
cdr3_length: 15; j_call: TRBJ2-7; clone_size: NA; v_call: TRBV9; d_call: TRBD1; cdr3_aa: CASSIGQAASLEQYF; cdr3_nt: TGTGCCAGCAGCATCGGACAGGCGGCGTCGCTCGAGCAGTACTTC
cdr3_length: 16; j_call: TRBJ1-6; clone_size: NA; v_call: TRBV6-5; d_call: TRBD1; cdr3_aa: CASSSPFGTGASPLHF; cdr3_nt: TGTGCCAGCAGTTCCCCGTTCGGGACAGGGGCTTCACCCCTCCACTTT
cdr3_length: 17; j_call: TRBJ2-2; clone_size: NA; v_call: TRBV15; d_call: NA; cdr3_aa: CATSRGKGFRGTGELFF; cdr3_nt: TGTGCCACCAGCAGAGGAAAGGGGTTTAGGGGTACCGGGGAGCTGTTTTTT
cdr3_length: 8; j_call: TRBJ1-2; clone_size: NA; v_call: TRBV30; d_call: NA; cdr3_aa: CALEDYTF; cdr3_nt: TGTGCCCTGGAAGACTACACCTTC
cdr3_length: 15; j_call: TRBJ2-2; clone_size: NA; v_call: TRBV5-1; d_call: TRBD1; cdr3_aa: CASSLTTGGTGELFF; cdr3_nt: TGCGCCAGCAGCTTGACGACAGGGGGCACCGGGGAGCTGTTTTTT
cdr3_length: 14; j_call: TRBJ2-6; clone_size: NA; v_call: TRBV28; d_call: NA; cdr3_aa: CASSLYSGANVLTF; cdr3_nt: TGTGCCAGCAGTTTATATTCTGGGGCCAACGTCCTGACTTTC
cdr3_length: 14; j_call: TRBJ1-5; clone_size: NA; v_call: TRBV5-5; d_call: TRBD1; cdr3_aa: CATSIGQGDQPQHF; cdr3_nt: TGTGCCACCTCGATAGGACAGGGGGATCAGCCCCAGCATTTT
cdr3_length: 13; j_call: TRBJ1-5; clone_size: NA; v_call: TRBV28; d_call: NA; cdr3_aa: CASSLLRVQPQHF; cdr3_nt: TGTGCCAGCAGTTTACTGAGGGTGCAGCCCCAGCATTTT
cdr3_length: 14; j_call: TRBJ2-2; clone_size: NA; v_call: TRBV13; d_call: TRBD2; cdr3_aa: CASRAGANTGELFF; cdr3_nt: TGTGCCAGCCGGGCGGGAGCGAACACCGGGGAGCTGTTTTTT
cdr3_length: 15; j_call: TRBJ1-3; clone_size: once; v_call: TRBV6-5; d_call: NA; cdr3_aa: CASSRSGDSGNTIYF; cdr3_nt: TGTGCCAGCAGCCGGTCGGGGGACTCTGGAAACACCATATATTTT
cdr3_length: 20; j_call: TRBJ1-1; clone_size: NA; v_call: TRBV23-1; d_call: NA; cdr3_aa: CASSQSEQSGIQGPDTEAFF; cdr3_nt: TGCGCCAGCAGTCAATCCGAGCAATCCGGTATTCAGGGGCCAGACACTGAAGCTTTCTTT
cdr3_length: 16; j_call: TRBJ2-5; clone_size: NA; v_call: TRBV7-9; d_call: NA; cdr3_aa: CASSLGGDLIQETQYF; cdr3_nt: TGTGCCAGCAGCTTAGGAGGGGATCTTATCCAAGAGACCCAGTACTTC
cdr3_length: 15; j_call: TRBJ1-5; clone_size: NA; v_call: TRBV6-5; d_call: TRBD1; cdr3_aa: CASSPGQGNNQPQHF; cdr3_nt: TGTGCCAGCAGTCCTGGACAGGGAAACAATCAGCCCCAGCATTTT